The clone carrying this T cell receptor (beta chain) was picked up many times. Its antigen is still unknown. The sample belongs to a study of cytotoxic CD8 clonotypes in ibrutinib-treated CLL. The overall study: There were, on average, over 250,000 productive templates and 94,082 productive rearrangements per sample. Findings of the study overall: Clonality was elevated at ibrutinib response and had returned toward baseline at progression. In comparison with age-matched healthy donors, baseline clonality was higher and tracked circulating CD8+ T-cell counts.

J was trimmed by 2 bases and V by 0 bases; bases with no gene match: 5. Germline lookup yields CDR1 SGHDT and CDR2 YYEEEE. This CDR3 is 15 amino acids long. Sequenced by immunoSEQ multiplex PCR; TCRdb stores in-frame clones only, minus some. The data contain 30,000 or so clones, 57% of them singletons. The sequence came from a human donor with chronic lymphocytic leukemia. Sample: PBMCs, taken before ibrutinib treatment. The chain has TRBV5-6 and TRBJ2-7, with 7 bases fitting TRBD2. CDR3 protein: CASSLVGRATYEQYF. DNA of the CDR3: TGTGCCAGCAGCTTGGTGGGGAGGGCGACCTACGAGCAGTACTTC.